This entry features one T cell receptor (beta chain) sequence. Only a few counts were recorded for this clonotype. Its recognized antigen is unknown. There are no base qualities to consult, and no much larger clone falls within one base. This specimen comes from a study of identical twins (dated by TCRdb to about 2016). With regard to the full study: To test whether fetal clonotypes persist, this study deep-sequenced TCR alpha and beta repertoires from monozygotic twins, from unrelated adults of various ages, and from cord blood. To rule out contamination, replicate twin experiments were performed at different times with different library preparation protocols.

On the study overall, not on this receptor specifically: Zero-insertion analyses could be partly confounded by invariant T cells such as MAIT and iNKT, although diverse VJ usage argued against such confounding for most clonotypes. Because the same donors could not be followed over many years, the conclusions depended on cross-sectional statistical analysis. Fewer insertions were carried by abundant cord blood beta clonotypes, a similar but weaker trend appeared in young adult naive repertoires, and no such trend appeared in memory repertoires. A weaker excess of twin sharing was found in beta out-of-frame sequences because the signal-to-noise ratio was lowered by fewer shared sequences. Out-of-frame TCR alpha sharing in monozygotic twins was systematically underestimated by recombination models, whereas sharing between unrelated individuals was in agreement with the recombination models. Out-of-frame TCR alpha sequences shared between twins showed an excess of low generation-probability sequences compared with coincidental sharing between unrelated individuals.

The library was produced with 5' RACE. Reads for this sample came from an Illumina HiSeq 2000. A universal primer binding site was added through template switching, and the final cDNA carried a unique molecular identifier so that TCR cDNA molecules could be counted accurately. First-strand cDNA for TCR alpha and beta chains was synthesized from specific primers in the conserved constant-segment region. To control for contamination, every cDNA library carried two barcodes: a SMART-Mk sample barcode plus Illumina barcodes. TruSeq adapter sequences and Illumina sample barcodes were added in two successive PCR steps. TCR alpha and beta cDNA libraries were sequenced on the Illumina HiSeq platform with custom primers. The source study handled its data this way. Raw reads were processed with MiGEC to extract unique molecular identifiers, and MiXCR was used to determine CDR3 positions. For each individual, recombination models were inferred using an EM algorithm with the repgenHMM and IGoR tools. Shared clonotypes were analyzed with the tcR package in R, and sharing was normalized by the product of cloneset sizes. To study raw recombination without the effects of thymic and clonal selection, out-of-frame nonproductive sequences were analyzed. TCRdb ran its own pipeline on the public reads, namely fastp trimming at Q25 and MiXCR clone calling, and kept in-frame beta chains. Each record represents a unique CDR3 protein, reported with the most common genes and DNA among its rows. TCRdb, not the authors, supplied the V and J calls. This sample lists a few hundred thousand distinct CDR3 sequences; 9% were detected once. Under 10% of the sample belongs to the ten largest clones.

According to the germline V gene (reference sequence), CDR1 reads LGHDT and CDR2 reads YNNKEL. V is shortened by 6 bases, J by 4 bases, and the region joining them spans 19 bases. From the cysteine through the phenylalanine, the CDR3 covers 15 amino acids. The read is trimmed to its CDR3 DNA, 45 bases read in frame from base 1. Every donor in the study was a healthy Caucasian. Three unrelated non-twin adults were additionally sequenced: a male aged 18 to 29, a male aged 50 to 60 and a female aged 50 to 60. Miltenyi CD45RO+ enrichment and human naive T-cell isolation kits were used to isolate memory (CD45RO+) and naive T cells from PBMC.

The rearranged segments are TRBV3-1 and TRBJ2-7, with a tentative D gene TRBD1 over 5 matching bases. Input material: naive T cells sorted from blood. What the cell subset or site label conveys for this sample: cells isolated with a human naive T-cell isolation kit. This clonotype was obtained from a woman aged 45-65 years in good health. The DNA sequence follows: TGTGCCAGCAGTCATCAGGGTAGCCGTCGATACGAGCAGTACTTC. Its protein is CASSHQGSRRYEQYF.